This TCR beta chain derives from a study of blood T cell repertoires in COVID-19. The germline V gene has CDR1 SGDLS and CDR2 YYNGEE. V trimming: 2 bases; J trimming: 7 bases; junction bases outside the gene matches: 6. CDR3 length equals 15 residues. Under the authors' procedure: Cell counts per sample came from amplifying reference gene primers. Clones were sequenced by immunoSEQ multiplex PCR, and TCRdb holds only the in-frame ones, with some missing. D and trimming were read from the DNA, whereas the V and J calls and clone size are those reported in that table. Among 250,000 or so clones listed, about 82% were seen once. Enrollees, roughly 18 to 90 years old, lived in 25 or so US areas. Recovered participants had two consecutive negative NP/OP PCR tests, healthcare professional clearance, or symptom resolution.

This receptor was taken from a woman between 45 and 65 years old who had recovered from COVID-19. This sequence joins TRBV9 and TRBJ1-4, with TRBD1 identical over 9 bases. Sequenced input: PBMCs or T cells enriched from blood (not recorded which). The CDR3 nucleotides read TGTGCCAGCAGCGTCTGGGACAGGGAAAGTGAAAAACTGTTTTTT. This sequence encodes CASSVWDRESEKLFF.